This is a list of T cell receptor beta chains from one sample in a study of blood T cells in healthy people across ages. TCRdb redid the calling of the 5' RACE reads with MiXCR, one entry per CDR3 protein. The data hold about 930,000 distinct CDR3 sequences, with under 35% observed a single time. Separately, the same data were catalogued under a study of T cells of mothers and their children.

The sequencing input was blood. These receptors all come from a woman in her thirties or forties in good health. CDR3s leave out the opening cysteine and the closing phenylalanine or tryptophan.

TRBV7-2 ASSLATRGLNYGYT
TRBV12-3/TRBV12-4 ASRSAGASYGYT
TRBV6-1 ASSEDGPGTQNQPQH
TRBV4-1 AVGGGANNEQF
TRBV7-9 ASSETSGGVDEQF
TRBV19 ASSHRAGTEAF
TRBV28 ASSYGTGTNTEAF
TRBV25-1 ASSQTGVMHNEQF
TRBV6-2/TRBV6-3 ASSPSPANEQF
TRBV28 ASSPRLAGADTQY